Sequencing of this TCR beta chain was carried out in a study of radiotherapy plus CTLA-4 blockade in lung cancer. Regarding the study as a whole: Radiotherapy was combined with ipilimumab, and tumor-derived TCR clones then expanded in blood. Early shifts in blood T cell clones, with interferon-beta, reportedly predicted response best.

Of note for this clone: No antigen is known for it.

Here immunoSEQ multiplex PCR was the method, and the copy in TCRdb shows in-frame clones only, minus some. This sample carries 130,000 or so clones, 85% to 90% of them seen once, and the ten largest clones take approximately 7.2%. The CDR3 length is 12 residues. The germline gives CDR1 SQVTM, CDR2 ANQGSEA. V was pared by 6 bases and J by 5 bases, with 6 bases of the junction left unmatched. This sequence was found in a human donor with non-small cell lung cancer that progressed on radiotherapy plus ipilimumab. The chain carries TRBV29-1 and TRBJ2-5, with 7 bases matching TRBD1. This sample comprised peripheral blood, obtained from a patient treated with radiotherapy plus ipilimumab. CDR3 in DNA: TGCAGCGTAGAGACAGGGTCGGAGACCCAGTACTTC. As protein: CSVETGSETQYF.